Given below is one TCR beta chain in context. Its antigen remains unknown. Primers included in the PCR were 60 Vbeta and 13 Jbeta primers. Here immunoSEQ multiplex PCR was the method, and the copy in TCRdb shows in-frame clones only, minus some. The table has 250,000 to 350,000 clones, 80% seen once; the top ten hold about 0.3%. CDR3 length equals 15 residues. CDR1 and CDR2 from the germline V gene are SGHTA and FQGNSA. Trimming took off 7 bases at V and 1 base at J, with 16 bases between the two ends. This entry belongs to a study of cytomegalovirus exposure and HLA in healthy donors. Study-wide results and limits: HLA allele associations emerged for 17,000 or so TCR beta sequences in a later analysis, at 0.05 false discovery rate. Across HLA loci, a later analysis found differing TCR association rates, with DRB1 most and HLA-C fewest. TCR beta V- and J-gene trimming was later associated with a missense DCLRE1C variant.

The sequencing input was PBMCs. This TCR was sampled from a girl aged 2 to 9 in good health and CMV-seronegative. V gene TRBV7-2 combines with J gene TRBJ1-2, with D uncertain. For the CDR3, the DNA is TGTGCCAGCATCACTAGGGCGGGATTTAACTATGGCTACACCTTC. Translated, it gives CASITRAGFNYGYTF.